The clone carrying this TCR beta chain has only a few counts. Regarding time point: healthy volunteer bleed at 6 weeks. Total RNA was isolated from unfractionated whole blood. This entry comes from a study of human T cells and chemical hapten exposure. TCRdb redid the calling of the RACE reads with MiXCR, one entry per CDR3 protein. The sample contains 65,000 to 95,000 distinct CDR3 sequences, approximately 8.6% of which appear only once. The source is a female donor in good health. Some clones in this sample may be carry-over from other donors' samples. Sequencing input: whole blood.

The CDR3 sequence: CASSSRTSGGAETQYF. The CDR3 coding sequence is TGTGCCAGCAGCTCCCGGACTAGCGGGGGGGCAGAGACCCAGTACTTC. The chain links TRBV7-2 to TRBJ2-5; 15 nucleotides match TRBD2. Per germline, CDR1 SGHTA and CDR2 FQGNSA. V dropped 4 bases and J dropped 4; count of bases not matched to a gene: 4. The CDR3 runs to 16 residues.